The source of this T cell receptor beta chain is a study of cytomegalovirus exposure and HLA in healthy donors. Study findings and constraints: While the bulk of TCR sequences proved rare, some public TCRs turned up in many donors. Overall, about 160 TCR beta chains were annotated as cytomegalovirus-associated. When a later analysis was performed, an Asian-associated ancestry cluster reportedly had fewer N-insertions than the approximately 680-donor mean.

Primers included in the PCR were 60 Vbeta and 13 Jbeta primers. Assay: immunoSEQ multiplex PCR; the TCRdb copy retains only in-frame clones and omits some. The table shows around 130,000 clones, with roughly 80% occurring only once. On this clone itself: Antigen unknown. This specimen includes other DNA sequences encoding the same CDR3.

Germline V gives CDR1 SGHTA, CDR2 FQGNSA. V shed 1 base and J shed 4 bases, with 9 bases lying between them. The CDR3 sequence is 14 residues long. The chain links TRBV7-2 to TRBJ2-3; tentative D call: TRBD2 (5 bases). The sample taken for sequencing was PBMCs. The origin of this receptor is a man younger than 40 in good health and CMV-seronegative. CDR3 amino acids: CASSLGGSADTQYF. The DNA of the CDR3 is TGTGCCAGCAGCTTAGGAGGGAGCGCAGATACGCAGTATTTT.